Listed below are T cell receptor beta chains from one sample, sequenced in a study of blood T cell repertoires in COVID-19. Here immunoSEQ multiplex PCR was the method, and the copy in TCRdb shows in-frame clones only, minus some. The sample has approximately 63,000 clones; about 90% are singletons. The sequencing input was peripheral blood. These receptors all come from a woman of 80 years or more with active COVID-19. Both conserved end residues are part of each CDR3. D genes are given only for firm matches.

d_gene	v_gene	j_gene	CDR3aa
TRBD2	TRBV6-6	TRBJ2-3	CASSYGAGGTDTQYF
TRBD1	TRBV28	TRBJ1-5	CASSLGTGVFQPQHF
-	TRBV7-2	TRBJ2-2	CASSLMSGPGELFF
TRBD2	TRBV19	TRBJ2-1	CASSISSGGATNEQFF
TRBD2	TRBV29-1	TRBJ2-5	CSVVVAGRYQETQYF
-	TRBV18	TRBJ1-2	CASSPGPNYGYTF
TRBD2	TRBV4-1	TRBJ2-1	CASSRDYYNEQFF
TRBD2	TRBV19	TRBJ2-3	CASRTSGYSTDTQYF
TRBD2	TRBV9	TRBJ2-3	CASSGTSGGFPSTDTQYF
-	TRBV6-5	TRBJ1-6	CASSTEGRDSPLHF
-	TRBV27	TRBJ1-2	CASSPGRELFRANYGYTF